This T cell receptor (beta chain) came from a study of response to subunit inactivated influenza vaccine. Whole-study findings and limits: With each seasonal influenza vaccination, the authors suggested, few new T cells are recruited.

Germline CDR1 is SNHLY and CDR2 is FYNNEI. The CDR3 runs to 15 residues. V lost 5 bases and J lost 4, with 12 bases in between. Via MiXCR, TCRdb re-called the RT-PCR reads, giving one row per CDR3 protein. The table records some 850,000 distinct CDR3 sequences, around 20% of them present only once. Turning to this clonotype: Its antigen is still unknown.

V is TRBV2 and J is TRBJ2-6; tentative D call: TRBD2 (5 bases). The source of this sequence is a middle-aged man who received an inactivated influenza vaccine. The sample was PBMCs from blood, taken approximately 5 days after vaccination. The CDR3 bases are TGTGCCAGCAGTTCGGACTCCGGGGGGGCCAACGTCCTGACTTTC. Its protein product is CASSSDSGGANVLTF.